The 29 T cell receptor beta chains listed next were all sequenced from one sample in a study of OX40 agonist ivuxolimab in advanced cancers. TCRdb's table, derived via immunoSEQ multiplex PCR, lists solely in-frame clones and lacks some. This sample has about 33,000 clones, with about 81% found just once. The specimen comprised CD4+ or CD8+ T cells sorted from blood, sampled in a trial of the OX40 agonist ivuxolimab. These receptors were collected from an adult with an advanced solid tumor such as melanoma, head and neck, liver or kidney cancer.

This sequence joins TRBV19 and TRBJ1-5; tentative D call: TRBD1 (6 bases). The germline gives CDR1 LNHDA, CDR2 SQIVND (reference sequence). This CDR3 region has 16 residues. V was clipped by 5 bases and J by 2 bases, with 16 bases between them. CDR3 in DNA: TGTGCCAGTAGTGTTCCCGGGGGGGCGCGCAATCAGCCCCAGCATTTT. As protein: CASSVPGGARNQPQHF.

The rearrangement uses TRBV5-1 and TRBJ2-5, with D perhaps given as TRBD1 or TRBD2 (6 bases each). The CDR3 runs 14 residues. Looked up from germline, CDR1 is SGHRS and CDR2 is YFSETQ. Deletions cut 1 base from V and 2 bases from J, with 9 bases between. CDR3 protein: CASSLTGAQETQYF. As DNA, the CDR3 is TGCGCCAGCAGCTTGACGGGGGCTCAAGAGACCCAGTACTTC.

This sequence joins TRBV29-1 and TRBJ2-2; 9 bases are shared with TRBD1. Germline V gene data show CDR1 as SQVTM and CDR2 as ANQGSEA. The CDR3 spans 15 residues. The V and J ends lost 7 bases and 4 bases, in that order; junction bases with no gene match: 10. DNA of the CDR3: TGCAGCGGGAAAACAGGGGGCGCAGGCACCGGGGAGCTGTTTTTT. Translated, it gives CSGKTGGAGTGELFF.

The chain is built from TRBV6-8 and TRBJ2-7; D is uncertain. Trimming removed 8 bases from V and 3 bases from J, with 5 bases in between. The CDR3 is 10 residues long. Per germline, CDR1 MNHGY and CDR2 SAAAGT. Here the CDR3 reads CASGVYEQYF. DNA of the CDR3: TGTGCCAGCGGGGTCTACGAGCAGTACTTC.

The chain uses TRBV7-2 and TRBJ1-4; 7 nucleotides agree with TRBD1. The CDR3 length is 15 residues. Germline V CDR1 and CDR2: SGHTA, FQGNSA. With V trimmed by 5 bases and J by 2 bases, 5 bases remained unmatched. CDR3 in DNA: TGTGCCAGCAGCCCGGGGGACAGTACTAATGAAAAACTGTTTTTT. It specifies CASSPGDSTNEKLFF.

As DNA, the CDR3 is TGTGCCTGGAGTAGACAGGGAAGATTCTATGGCTACACCTTC. Protein: CAWSRQGRFYGYTF. The genes are TRBV30 and TRBJ1-2; TRBD1 agrees at 7 bases. The CDR3 sequence is 14 residues long. V shed 2 bases and J 4 bases; nucleotides not matched to a gene: 7. The V gene's germline CDR1 is GTSNPN and CDR2 SVGIG (reference sequence).

This chain joins TRBV5-4 and TRBJ1-1, with a weak D call TRBD1 (6 bases). Germline CDR1 reads SGHNT; CDR2 reads YYREEE (reference sequence). The length of the CDR3 is 15 residues. Between the trimmed V and J ends, which lost 1 base and 2 bases, there was a span of 12 bases. The CDR3 DNA reads TGTGCCAGCAGCTTGTCTAACAGGGCCAACACTGAAGCTTTCTTT. Translating gives CASSLSNRANTEAFF.

The chain is built from TRBV5-1 and TRBJ2-5; tentative D call: TRBD2 (6 bases). With 0 bases removed from V and 4 bases from J, the gap between germline ends came to 13 bases. The CDR3 is 15 residues long. Per the germline V gene, CDR1 is SGHRS and CDR2 is YFSETQ. The CDR3 loop is CASSLGGRRGETQYF. The CDR3 DNA follows: TGCGCCAGCAGCTTGGGTGGAAGGCGGGGAGAGACCCAGTACTTC.

This chain links TRBV2 with TRBJ1-6; D not certain. The CDR3 has 13 residues. V lost 4 bases and J 3 bases, leaving 4 bases between the germline ends. Germline assignment: CDR1 SNHLY and CDR2 FYNNEI. Here the CDR3 DNA reads TGTGCCAGCAGTGGGGTCTATAATTCACCCCTCCACTTT. Translating gives CASSGVYNSPLHF.

This clone was observed a few times. The chain is built from TRBV11-2 and TRBJ2-3; 11 positions agree with TRBD2. V was clipped by 7 bases and J by 5 bases; unmatched bases: 8. From germline, CDR1 is SGHAT and CDR2 FQNNGV. The CDR3 is made up of 15 amino acids. The CDR3 DNA reads TGTGCCAGCAAAGTAGCGGGGGGGCCGGGAGATACGCAGTATTTT. Its protein is CASKVAGGPGDTQYF.

The chain combines TRBV5-8 with TRBJ2-7, with a weak D call TRBD2 (6 bases). The CDR3 is 13 amino acids. CDR1 is SGHTS, CDR2 YDEGEE, per germline. Deletions cut 6 bases from V and 6 bases from J, with 16 bases between. The CDR3 DNA sequence: TGTGCCAGCACCGCGACTAGTCGCCGCGAGCAGTACTTC. Its translation: CASTATSRREQYF.

This clone showed up just a few times. This chain connects TRBV28 to TRBJ2-7, with TRBD1 identical over 7 bases. The CDR3 spans 13 residues. Germline loops: CDR1 MDHEN, CDR2 SYDVKM. Unmatched junction bases numbered 8, after V lost 7 bases and J lost 5 bases. The CDR3 DNA is TGTGCCAGCACCGATGGGACAGAGAACGAGCAGTACTTC. It yields the protein CASTDGTENEQYF.

A few counts support this clone. V and J are TRBV6-5 and TRBJ1-2; D is perhaps TRBD1 (6 bases). The V gene lost 7 bases and the J gene lost 2 bases, with 11 bases spanning the gap. CDR3 size: 13 residues. Germline CDR1 reads MNHEY; CDR2 reads SVGAGI. Here the CDR3 DNA reads TGTGCCAGCAACCTAGGACAGAACTATGGCTACACCTTC. Protein sequence: CASNLGQNYGYTF.

Remarks on this clone: Other DNA sequences in the sample encode the same CDR3. The chain carries TRBV18 and TRBJ2-3; D is uncertain. Looked up from germline, CDR1 is KGHSH and CDR2 is LQKENI. V was trimmed by 0 bases and J by 0 bases, leaving 1 base between them. This CDR3 is built from 13 residues. CDR3 region: CASSPPSTDTQYF. CDR3 nucleotides: TGTGCCAGCTCACCACCTAGCACAGATACGCAGTATTTT.

This chain joins TRBV7-9 and TRBJ1-6, with a possible D match to TRBD1 (6 bases). Deletions cut 3 bases from V and 7 bases from J, with 10 bases between. CDR1 and CDR2 from the germline V gene are SEHNR and FQNEAQ (reference sequence). The CDR3 has 14 residues. The CDR3 DNA reads as TGTGCCAGCAGCTTGGACAGTCTGAATTCACCCCTCCACTTT. It specifies CASSLDSLNSPLHF.

This clone has a handful of counts. The J gene is TRBJ2-5, the V gene TRBV5-6; D unresolved. This CDR3 has 15 amino acids. The V end lost 2 bases, the J end lost 1 base, and 12 bases lay between the germline ends. CDR1 is SGHDT, CDR2 YYEEEE, per germline. CDR3 residues: CASSFQQTLQETQYF. The CDR3 DNA reads TGTGCCAGCAGCTTTCAACAGACCCTCCAAGAGACCCAGTACTTC.

This clone was detected a few times. The J gene is TRBJ1-1, the V gene TRBV30; D remains ambiguous. The CDR3 extends over 14 amino acids. Germline V gene lookup returns CDR1 GTSNPN and CDR2 SVGIG (reference sequence). Trimming cost V 5 bases and J 5 bases, with 18 bases left between them. CDR3 amino acids: CAWYRGPGETEAFF. CDR3 in DNA: TGTGCCTGGTACCGAGGGCCGGGCGAAACTGAAGCTTTCTTT.

This clone was recorded a few times. The chain has TRBV28 and TRBJ2-7; maybe TRBD1 (6 bases). The V gene's germline CDR1 is MDHEN and CDR2 SYDVKM. This CDR3 is 15 amino acids long. Trimming took 5 bases from V and 6 from J, leaving 20 bases between them. The CDR3: CASSPPNVGAGEQYF. The CDR3, as DNA: TGTGCCAGCAGTCCTCCTAATGTGGGGGCCGGCGAGCAGTACTTC.

This chain connects TRBV7-2 to TRBJ1-5; TRBD1 matches 9 bases. Germline CDR1 is SGHTA and CDR2 is FQGNSA. V was clipped by 7 bases and J by 7 bases; unmatched bases: 8. The CDR3 length is 14 residues. The CDR3 is CASTPMDRGQPQHF. CDR3 nucleotide sequence: TGTGCCAGCACCCCAATGGACAGGGGACAGCCCCAGCATTTT.

The chain is built from TRBV10-3 and TRBJ2-2, with a possible D match to TRBD1 (5 bases). CDR1 is ENHRY and CDR2 is SYGVKD in the germline V gene. CDR3 size: 14 residues. Trimming cost V 9 bases and J 1 base, with 12 bases left between them. CDR3 sequence: CAISTVLNTGELFF. The CDR3 nucleotides read TGTGCCATTTCGACAGTTCTGAACACCGGGGAGCTGTTTTTT.

This clone was picked up a small number of times. The chain uses TRBV7-2 and TRBJ1-3; the D is unclear. This CDR3 contains 15 residues. Germline values: CDR1 SGHTA, CDR2 FQGNSA. Trimming removed 4 bases from V and 2 bases from J, with 12 bases in between. The CDR3 DNA reads as TGTGCCAGCAGCTCGATGGGGTCTCCTGGAAACACCATATATTTT. Protein product: CASSSMGSPGNTIYF.

For the CDR3, the DNA is TGTGCCAGCAGTTTCCCCGACAGGGGCCCGTATGGCTACACCTTC. This gives the protein CASSFPDRGPYGYTF. This chain uses TRBV28 with TRBJ1-2, with TRBD1 matching over 8 bases. Germline CDR1 and CDR2: MDHEN and SYDVKM. The ends lost 3 bases at V and 5 bases at J; junction bases unmatched: 8. The CDR3 has 15 residues.

The sample holds one count of this clone. The chain is built from TRBV19 and TRBJ2-7; 10 bases match TRBD1. The CDR3 is made up of 15 amino acids. Germline values: CDR1 LNHDA, CDR2 SQIVND (reference sequence). V gave up 9 bases and J gave up 4 bases; unmatched junction bases: 12. DNA of the CDR3: TGTGCCAGACCCCCCCGGGACAGGGGTAAATACGAGCAGTACTTC. Protein: CARPPRDRGKYEQYF.

The chain recombines TRBV7-2 with TRBJ1-2; 10 bases match TRBD1. The CDR3 has 15 amino acids. V dropped 0 bases and J dropped 6; count of bases not matched to a gene: 4. The V gene's germline CDR1 is SGHTA and CDR2 FQGNSA. The CDR3 protein is CASSLARGQGHGYTF. The CDR3 nucleotides read TGTGCCAGCAGCTTAGCGAGGGGACAGGGGCATGGCTACACCTTC. The full variable domain, its missing parts supplied by reference TRBV7-2 and TRBJ1-2, is GAGVSQSPSNKVTEKGKDVELRCDPISGHTALYWYRQSLGQGLEFLIYFQGNSAPDKSGLPSDRFSAERTGGSVSTLTIQRTQQEDSAVYLCASSLARGQGHGYTFGSGTRLTVV.

The chain is built from TRBV6-1 and TRBJ1-5; TRBD1 matches 7 bases. CDR1 is MNHNS and CDR2 is SASEGT in the germline V gene. V shed 2 bases, J shed 3 bases, and the junction held 7 bases outside the gene matches. This CDR3 is built from 16 residues. CDR3 sequence reads: CASSERLTGNNQPQHF. DNA for the CDR3: TGTGCCAGCAGTGAACGACTGACAGGGAACAATCAGCCCCAGCATTTT.

V and J are TRBV27 and TRBJ2-2; no reliable D call. Trimming left V 3 bases short and J 4 bases short, with 6 bases between. This CDR3 has 13 amino acids. CDR1 and CDR2 from the germline V gene are MNHEY and SMNVEV (reference sequence). The CDR3 bases are TGTGCCAGCAGTTTTCGGGTCACCGGGGAGCTGTTTTTT. It codes for CASSFRVTGELFF.

The chain is built from TRBV5-1 and TRBJ2-5; D remains unclear. The CDR3 runs to 14 residues. V gave up 4 bases and J gave up 4 bases, with 14 bases separating them. The germline gives CDR1 SGHRS, CDR2 YFSETQ. CDR3 DNA sequence: TGCGCCAGCAGCGACACGACGACCGGAGAGACCCAGTACTTC. It codes for CASSDTTTGETQYF.

The chain couples TRBV18 to TRBJ1-1, with D perhaps TRBD1 (5 bases). Trimming took 6 bases from V and 4 from J, leaving 12 bases between them. CDR1 KGHSH and CDR2 LQKENI come from the germline V gene. This CDR3 spans 13 amino acids. The CDR3 DNA sequence: TGTGCCAGCTCCAGGGTTGATGGCACTGAAGCTTTCTTT. Its protein product is CASSRVDGTEAFF.

The chain couples TRBV7-8 to TRBJ2-5; D gene unclear. Germline CDR1 is SGHVS and CDR2 is FQNEAQ. CDR3 length equals 11 residues. The V end was cut by 5 bases, the J end by 5 bases, with 6 bases between. This chain's CDR3 is CASSIGETQYF. CDR3 bases: TGTGCCAGCAGCATAGGGGAGACCCAGTACTTC. Complete variable domain (other parts from reference TRBV7-8 and TRBJ2-5): GAGVSQSPRYKVAKRGQDVALRCDPISGHVSLFWYQQALGQGPEFLTYFQNEAQLDKSGLPSDRFFAERPEGSVSTLKIQRTQQEDSAVYLCASSIGETQYFGPGTRLLVL.